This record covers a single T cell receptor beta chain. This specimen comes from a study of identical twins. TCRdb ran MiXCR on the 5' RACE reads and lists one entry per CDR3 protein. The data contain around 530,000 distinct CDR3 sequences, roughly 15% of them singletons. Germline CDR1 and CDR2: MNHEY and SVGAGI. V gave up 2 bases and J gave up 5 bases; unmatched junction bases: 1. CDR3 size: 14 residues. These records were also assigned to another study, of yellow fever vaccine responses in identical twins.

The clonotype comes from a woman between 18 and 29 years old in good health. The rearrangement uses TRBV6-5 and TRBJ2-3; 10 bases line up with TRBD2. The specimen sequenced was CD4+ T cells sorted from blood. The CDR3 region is CASSYERGGDTQYF. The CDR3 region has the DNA TGTGCCAGCAGTTACGAGCGGGGGGGAGATACGCAGTATTTT.